Listed below are T cell receptor beta chains from one sample, sequenced in a study of T cells in Graves' hyperthyroidism and ophthalmopathy. TCRdb re-called the multiplex PCR reads with MiXCR, one entry per CDR3 protein. The sample lists fewer than 45,000 distinct CDR3 sequences, 40% to 55% occurring once. The sequenced material came from blood. The receptors were gathered from a woman aged 45-59 years with Graves' hyperthyroidism that later progressed to Graves' ophthalmopathy. The CDR3 runs from the conserved cysteine through the conserved F or W. A D gene is named only where the DNA matches it firmly. A row's size may be missing; if present it is once, few, many or a size class.

J | V | D | size | DNA | CDR3
TRBJ2-7 | TRBV6-5 | NA | once | TGTGCCAGCAGTAGAGGGGTGGGCGAGCAGTACTTC | CASSRGVGEQYF
TRBJ1-1 | TRBV6-4 | NA | many | TGTGCCAGCAGACAGGTAGTGGGCACTGAAGCTTTCTTT | CASRQVVGTEAFF
TRBJ2-5 | TRBV6-2/TRBV6-3 | NA | NA | TGTGCCAGCAGTCACGGTCAGGGGACGTGGTACTTC | CASSHGQGTWYF
TRBJ2-5 | TRBV4-3 | NA | NA | TGCGCCAGCAGCCAAGATAGAGGTGGGGCGGGCGAGACCCAGTACTTC | CASSQDRGGAGETQYF
TRBJ1-6 | TRBV11-1 | NA | many | TGTGCCAGCAGCAACACAATCCGGGAGTATAATTCACCCCTCCACTTT | CASSNTIREYNSPLHF
TRBJ1-5 | TRBV20-1 | NA | NA | TGTAGTGCTATCGGGGCCACAATAATTCAGCCCCAGCATTTT | CSAIGATIIQPQHF
TRBJ2-1 | TRBV2 | NA | many | TGTGCCAGCAGTGAAGCGATAGCGAAGTCGCAGTTCTTC | CASSEAIAKSQFF
TRBJ1-1 | TRBV30 | NA | many | TGTGCCTGGAGTGTAGGTGTGGTGAACACTGAAGCTTTCTTT | CAWSVGVVNTEAFF
TRBJ1-5 | TRBV5-6 | TRBD1 | NA | TGTGCCAGCAGCTTGATGGACAGGGGGCCCCCCCAGCATTTT | CASSLMDRGPPQHF
TRBJ2-1 | TRBV6-2/TRBV6-3 | NA | once | TGTGCCAACAGCCTTAGTATGAATGGGCAGTTCTTC | CANSLSMNGQFF
TRBJ1-1 | TRBV6-6 | NA | NA | TGTGCCAGCACAAACGGGATCGTCACTAGCACAGATACGCAGGGGGAAGCTTTCTTT | CASTNGIVTSTDTQGEAFF
TRBJ2-7 | TRBV5-1 | TRBD1 | many | TGCGCCAGCAGCTTGGTAGGGAGTACGGGACAGGGACCCAACGAGCAGTACTTC | CASSLVGSTGQGPNEQYF
TRBJ2-3 | TRBV12-3/TRBV12-4 | NA | NA | TGTGCCAGCAGTCTCATGGGGAGTGCTAGCACAGATACTCAGTATTTT | CASSLMGSASTDTQYF
TRBJ2-2 | TRBV29-1 | NA | NA | TGCGGTGGGGAGGGGGGGCAGGTCGGGGAGCTGTTCTTT | CGGEGGQVGELFF
TRBJ1-1 | TRBV19 | TRBD1 | many | TGTGCCAGTAGTATAAGAGGGACAGCAAACACTGAAGCTTTCTTT | CASSIRGTANTEAFF
TRBJ2-5 | TRBV5-1 | NA | many | TGCGCCAGCAGCCGCCAGGAGACCCAGTACTTC | CASSRQETQYF
TRBJ2-7 | TRBV9 | NA | medium-sized | TGTGCCAGCAGCGTTGGGCAGCGCTACGAGCAGTACTTC | CASSVGQRYEQYF
TRBJ1-2 | TRBV6-6 | NA | many | TGTGCCAGCAGCCCCTCGGGCGACGCTGGGGGCTACACCTTC | CASSPSGDAGGYTF
TRBJ1-1 | TRBV7-3 | TRBD1 | many | TGTGCCAGCAGCTTTACAGGGGATCTTGGCACTGAAGCTTTCTTT | CASSFTGDLGTEAFF
TRBJ2-5 | TRBV30 | TRBD2 | few | TGTGCCTGGAGTGGAGCTCTAGCGGGAGGGGTGTCCGAGACCCAGTACTTC | CAWSGALAGGVSETQYF
TRBJ2-1 | TRBV5-1 | TRBD2 | many | TGCGCCAGCAGCTTCTTAGCGGGAGACCCCTACAATGAGCAGTTCTTC | CASSFLAGDPYNEQFF
TRBJ1-4 | TRBV4-2 | NA | NA | TGTGCCAGCCGCCAAGCCGGAACTGATGAAAAACTGTTTTTT | CASRQAGTDEKLFF
TRBJ2-7 | TRBV30 | NA | many | TGTGCCTGGAGCCTCGAGTCGTACGAGCAGTACTTC | CAWSLESYEQYF
TRBJ1-2 | TRBV12-3/TRBV12-4 | TRBD1 | many | TGTGCCAGCAGTTACAACAGGGGAACCTATGGCTACACCTTC | CASSYNRGTYGYTF
TRBJ2-7 | TRBV6-9 | NA | many | TGTGCCAAGAGCGGCGGGAAAACCTACGAGCAGTACTTC | CAKSGGKTYEQYF
TRBJ1-2 | TRBV12-3/TRBV12-4 | NA | NA | TGTGCCATCAGCCCGCCAGACCATGGCTACACCTTC | CAISPPDHGYTF
TRBJ1-5 | TRBV29-1 | NA | NA | TGCAGTGGGGAGGGGGGGCAGCCCCAGCATTTT | CSGEGGQPQHF
TRBJ1-2 | TRBV9 | NA | NA | TGTGCCAGCAGCGTGTCCGGGACCTATGGCTACACCTTC | CASSVSGTYGYTF
TRBJ2-1 | TRBV5-6 | TRBD1 | NA | TGTGCCAGCAGCCCACCGGGACAGGGAGTGTTCTTC | CASSPPGQGVFF